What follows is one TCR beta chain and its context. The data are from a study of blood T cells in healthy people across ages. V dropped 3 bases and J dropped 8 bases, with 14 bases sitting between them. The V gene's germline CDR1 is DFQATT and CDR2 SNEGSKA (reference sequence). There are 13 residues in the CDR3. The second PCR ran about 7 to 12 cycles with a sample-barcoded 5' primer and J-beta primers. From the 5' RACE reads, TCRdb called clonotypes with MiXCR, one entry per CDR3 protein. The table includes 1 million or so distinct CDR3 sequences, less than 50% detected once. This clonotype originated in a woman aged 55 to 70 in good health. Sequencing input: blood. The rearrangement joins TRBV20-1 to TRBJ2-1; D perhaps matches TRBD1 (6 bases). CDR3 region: CSASEGRGYEQFF. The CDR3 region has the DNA TGCAGTGCTAGTGAGGGCAGGGGTTATGAGCAGTTCTTC.